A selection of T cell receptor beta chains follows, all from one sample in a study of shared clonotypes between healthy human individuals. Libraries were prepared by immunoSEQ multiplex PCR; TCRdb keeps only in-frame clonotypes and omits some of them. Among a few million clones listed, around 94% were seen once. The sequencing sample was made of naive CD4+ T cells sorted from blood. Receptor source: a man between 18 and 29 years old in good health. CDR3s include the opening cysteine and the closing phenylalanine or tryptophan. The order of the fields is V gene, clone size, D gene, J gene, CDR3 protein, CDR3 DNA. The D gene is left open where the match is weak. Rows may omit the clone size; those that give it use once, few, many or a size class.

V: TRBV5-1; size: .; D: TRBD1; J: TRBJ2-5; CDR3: CASSFTGQGMGETQYF; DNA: TGCGCCAGCAGCTTCACGGGACAGGGGATGGGGGAGACCCAGTACTTC
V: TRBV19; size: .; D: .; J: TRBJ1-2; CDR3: CASSTPWGTTTYGYTF; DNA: TGTGCCAGTAGCACACCCTGGGGCACTACCACCTATGGCTACACCTTC
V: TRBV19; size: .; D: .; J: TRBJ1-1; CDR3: CASSIWNAEAFF; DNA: TGTGCCAGTAGTATTTGGAATGCTGAAGCTTTCTTT
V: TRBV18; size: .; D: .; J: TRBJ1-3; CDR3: CASSPTKDSLGNTIYF; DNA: TGTGCCAGCTCACCAACTAAAGACAGCCTTGGAAACACCATATATTTT
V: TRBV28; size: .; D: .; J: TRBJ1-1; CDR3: CASLNSGVRTEAFF; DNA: TGTGCCAGCCTAAATTCAGGGGTGAGGACTGAAGCTTTCTTT
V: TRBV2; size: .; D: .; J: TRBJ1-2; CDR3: CASTLQGNYGYTF; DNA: TGTGCCAGCACTCTTCAGGGGAACTATGGCTACACCTTC
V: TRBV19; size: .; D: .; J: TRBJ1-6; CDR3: CASRGGQYNSPLHF; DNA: TGTGCCAGTAGGGGAGGGCAGTATAATTCACCCCTCCACTTT
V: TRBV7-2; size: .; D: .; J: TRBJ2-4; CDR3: CASSPSGAGDIQYF; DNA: TGTGCCAGCAGCCCGTCCGGGGCTGGGGACATTCAGTACTTC
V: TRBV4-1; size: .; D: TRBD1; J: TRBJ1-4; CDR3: CASSHQEVGQGSGEKLFF; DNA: TGCGCCAGCAGCCACCAAGAAGTTGGACAGGGATCGGGGGAAAAACTGTTTTTT
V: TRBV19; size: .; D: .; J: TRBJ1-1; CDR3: CATGGARNTEAFF; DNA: TGTGCCACGGGGGGCGCACGGAACACTGAAGCTTTCTTT
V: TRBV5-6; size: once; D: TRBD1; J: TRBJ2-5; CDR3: CASSSDRRQETQYF; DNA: TGTGCCAGCAGCTCGGACAGGCGTCAAGAGACCCAGTACTTC
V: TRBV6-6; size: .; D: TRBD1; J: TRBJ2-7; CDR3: CASTRGQGFYEQYF; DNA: TGTGCCAGCACCAGAGGACAGGGCTTCTACGAGCAGTACTTC
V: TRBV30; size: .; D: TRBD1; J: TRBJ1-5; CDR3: CAWSSQGGQPQHF; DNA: TGTGCCTGGAGTTCCCAGGGGGGCCAGCCCCAGCATTTT
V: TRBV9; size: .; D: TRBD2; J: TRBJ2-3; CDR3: CASSSSGRADTQYF; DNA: TGTGCCAGCAGCTCAAGCGGGAGGGCAGATACGCAGTATTTT
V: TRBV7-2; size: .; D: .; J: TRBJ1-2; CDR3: CASSVSTKPNYGYTF; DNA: TGTGCCAGCAGCGTATCGACCAAACCTAACTATGGCTACACCTTC
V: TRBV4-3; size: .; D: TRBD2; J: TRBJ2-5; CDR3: CASSQDGSGSRETQYF; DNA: TGCGCCAGCAGCCAAGATGGTAGCGGGAGCCGGGAGACCCAGTACTTC
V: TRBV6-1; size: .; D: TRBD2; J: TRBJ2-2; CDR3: CASSAERGVGGELFF; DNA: TGTGCCAGCAGTGCTGAGCGGGGGGTCGGCGGGGAGCTGTTTTTT
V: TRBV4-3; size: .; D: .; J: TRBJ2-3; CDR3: CASSQEVGVSTDTQYF; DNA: TGCGCCAGCAGCCAAGAGGTGGGAGTTAGCACAGATACGCAGTATTTT
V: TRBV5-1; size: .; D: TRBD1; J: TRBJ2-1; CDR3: CASSEGQGLNEQFF; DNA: TGCGCCAGCAGCGAGGGACAGGGGTTAAATGAGCAGTTCTTC
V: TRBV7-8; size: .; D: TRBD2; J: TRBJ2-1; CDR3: CASSLAEGLAGRQFF; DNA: TGTGCCAGCAGCTTAGCGGAAGGACTAGCGGGGAGACAGTTCTTC
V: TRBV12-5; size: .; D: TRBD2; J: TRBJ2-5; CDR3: CASGRLAGGAGETQYF; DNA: TGTGCTAGTGGTCGACTAGCGGGAGGGGCGGGAGAGACCCAGTACTTC
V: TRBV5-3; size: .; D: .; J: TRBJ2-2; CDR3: CARRFTWRAGELFF; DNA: TGTGCCAGAAGGTTTACATGGAGGGCCGGGGAGCTGTTTTTT
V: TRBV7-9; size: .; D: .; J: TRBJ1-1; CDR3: CASRPRGLDTEAFF; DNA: TGTGCCAGCAGACCTCGGGGGTTGGACACTGAAGCTTTCTTT
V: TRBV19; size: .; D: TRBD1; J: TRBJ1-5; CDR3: CASTRAQGGQPQHF; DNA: TGTGCCAGTACCAGGGCTCAGGGGGGTCAGCCCCAGCATTTT
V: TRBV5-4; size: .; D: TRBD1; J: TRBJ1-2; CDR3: CASSSHGQGVGGYTF; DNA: TGTGCCAGCAGCTCTCATGGACAGGGGGTTGGTGGCTACACCTTC
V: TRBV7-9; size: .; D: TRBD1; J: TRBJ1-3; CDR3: CASSFDLGTGFGNTIYF; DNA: TGTGCCAGCAGCTTCGATTTAGGGACAGGGTTCGGAAACACCATATATTTT
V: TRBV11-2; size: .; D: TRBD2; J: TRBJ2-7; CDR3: CASSYGLAGVEQYF; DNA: TGTGCCAGCAGCTATGGGCTAGCGGGAGTCGAGCAGTACTTC
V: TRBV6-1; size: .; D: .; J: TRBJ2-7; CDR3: CASTASRGPYEQYF; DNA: TGTGCCAGCACCGCCTCGAGGGGACCCTACGAGCAGTACTTC
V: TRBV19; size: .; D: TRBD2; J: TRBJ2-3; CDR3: CASSTLAGGVTDTQYF; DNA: TGTGCCAGTAGTACACTAGCGGGGGGCGTCACAGATACGCAGTATTTT
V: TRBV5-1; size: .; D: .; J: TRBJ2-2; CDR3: CASSLEGVDGELFF; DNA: TGCGCCAGCAGCTTGGAAGGGGTGGACGGGGAGCTGTTTTTT
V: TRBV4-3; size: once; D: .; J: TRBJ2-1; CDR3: CASSQGSRANEQFF; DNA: TGCGCCAGCAGCCAAGGATCCAGGGCTAATGAGCAGTTCTTC
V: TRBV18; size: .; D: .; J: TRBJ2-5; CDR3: CASSPEGGTGETQYF; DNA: TGTGCCAGCTCACCAGAGGGGGGTACAGGAGAGACCCAGTACTTC
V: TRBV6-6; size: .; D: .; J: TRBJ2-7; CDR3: CASNLGRAYEQYF; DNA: TGTGCCAGCAACTTGGGCAGAGCCTACGAGCAGTACTTC
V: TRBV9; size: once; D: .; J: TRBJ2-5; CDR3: CASSVSSRAQETQYF; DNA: TGTGCCAGCAGCGTTTCCTCCCGGGCCCAAGAGACCCAGTACTTC
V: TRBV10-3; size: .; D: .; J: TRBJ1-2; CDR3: CAISGVSAYGYTF; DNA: TGTGCCATCAGCGGCGTGTCGGCCTATGGCTACACCTTC
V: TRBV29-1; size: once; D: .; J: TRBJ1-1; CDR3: CSVAEGTEAFF; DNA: TGCAGCGTTGCAGAGGGCACTGAAGCTTTCTTT
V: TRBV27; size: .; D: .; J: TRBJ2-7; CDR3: CASRGEYEQYF; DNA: TGTGCCAGTAGGGGGGAGTACGAGCAGTACTTC
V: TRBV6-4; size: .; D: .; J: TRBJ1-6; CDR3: CASSEWGGYNSPLHF; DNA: TGTGCCAGCAGTGAATGGGGGGGATATAATTCACCCCTCCACTTT
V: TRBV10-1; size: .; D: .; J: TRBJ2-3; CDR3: CASSGTENTQYF; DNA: TGCGCCAGCAGTGGGACAGAAAATACGCAGTATTTT